The next 22 T cell receptor beta chains were all read from a single sample in a study of CD8 T cells in Susac syndrome. RNA, at about 0.45 to 1 ug, was reverse transcribed with random hexamers. TCRdb fed the immunoSEQ multiplex PCR reads into MiXCR, producing one record per CDR3 protein. The sample shows hundreds of thousands of distinct CDR3 sequences, 90% to 97% of them seen only once. The sequenced material came from CD4+ T cells from PBMCs. The receptor source for this set is a human donor with Susac syndrome.

This clonotype was found once. V usage is TRBV12-3 or TRBV12-4 and J usage is TRBJ2-2; a possible D gene is TRBD1 (5 bases). This CDR3 spans 15 amino acids. V lost 3 bases and J 5 bases, leaving 13 bases between the germline ends. For the CDR3, the DNA is TGTGCCAGCAGTTTCTATCTGGGGCAAACCGGGGAGCTGTTTTTT. It specifies CASSFYLGQTGELFF.

This chain links TRBV29-1 with TRBJ2-4; the match to TRBD2 covers 8 bases. V shed 2 bases and J 0 bases; nucleotides not matched to a gene: 3. The CDR3 spans 15 residues. Germline CDR1 SQVTM, CDR2 ANQGSEA. CDR3 sequence (DNA): TGCAGCGTTGAAACTAGCGGCATAGCCAAAAACATTCAGTACTTC. Translated: CSVETSGIAKNIQYF.

V is TRBV4-1 and J is TRBJ2-5; 9 bases agree with TRBD2. The J segment lost 7 bases and the V segment lost 1 base, leaving 16 bases of the junction unmatched. Germline loops: CDR1 MGHRA, CDR2 YSYEKL. The CDR3 has 18 residues. The CDR3 coding sequence is TGCGCCAGCAGCCAAGCGGCGATAGCGGGAGCCGGAAAGTTGACCCAGTACTTC. Residues: CASSQAAIAGAGKLTQYF.

This chain uses TRBV27 with TRBJ1-1; D may be TRBD1 (5 bases). Germline CDR1 is MNHEY and CDR2 is SMNVEV (reference sequence). This CDR3 contains 15 residues. Trimming shortened V by 3 bases and J by 3 bases, and 14 bases separated the two germline ends. The CDR3 loop reads CASSFRTRVHTEAFF. In DNA form, the CDR3 reads TGTGCCAGCAGTTTCCGGACAAGGGTGCACACTGAAGCTTTCTTT.

This clonotype came up once. The chain carries TRBV29-1 and TRBJ2-1; D might be TRBD2 (6 bases). The length of the CDR3 is 14 residues. CDR1 and CDR2 from the germline V gene are SQVTM and ANQGSEA. V was trimmed by 4 bases and J by 2 bases, leaving 12 bases between them. The CDR3 bases are TGCAGCGTTGTTAGGCAGCGGGCCTACAATGAGCAGTTCTTC. This gives the protein CSVVRQRAYNEQFF.

The J gene is TRBJ1-1, the V gene TRBV7-9; D gene uncertain. The CDR3 spans 13 residues. Trimming stripped 1 base from V and 1 base from J, with 4 bases between. Germline V lookup: CDR1 SEHNR, CDR2 FQNEAQ (reference sequence). The CDR3 bases are TGTGCCAGCAGCTTAGAGGCGAACACTGAAGCTTTCTTT. Translated: CASSLEANTEAFF.

J is TRBJ2-5 and V is TRBV10-3, with D possibly being TRBD1 (6 bases). The CDR3 contains 16 residues. Germline-derived CDR1 and CDR2 are ENHRY and SYGVKD. The V gene lost 2 bases and the J gene lost 4 bases, with 17 bases spanning the gap. This chain's CDR3 is CAISEARRTALETQYF. The CDR3 nucleotides read TGTGCCATCAGTGAGGCGAGGAGGACAGCCTTAGAGACCCAGTACTTC.

This clonotype has only one observation. CDR3 loop: CASSLPTRGGNIDEQYF. The CDR3 DNA sequence: TGTGCCAGTAGTCTCCCAACCCGGGGGGGGAATATCGACGAGCAGTACTTC. This chain joins TRBV19 and TRBJ2-7; 8 positions match TRBD2. Looked up from germline, CDR1 is LNHDA and CDR2 is SQIVND (reference sequence). The CDR3 loop spans 17 amino acids. The J segment lost 5 bases and the V segment lost 5 bases, leaving 17 bases of the junction unmatched.

This chain uses TRBV30 with TRBJ1-2; no clear D gene. The CDR3 spans 9 residues. V shed 5 bases and J shed 5 bases, with 3 bases lying between them. Germline CDR1 GTSNPN, CDR2 SVGIG (reference sequence). CDR3 nucleotide sequence: TGTGCCTGGGGGTATGGCTACACCTTC. The encoded protein is CAWGYGYTF.

The chain links TRBV9 to TRBJ2-7, with D maybe TRBD2 (6 bases). Trimming left V 3 bases short and J 3 bases short, with 7 bases between. Germline V gene data show CDR1 as SGDLS and CDR2 as YYNGEE. CDR3 size: 12 residues. The CDR3 DNA reads TGTGCCAGCAGCGGGGGGGACTACGAGCAGTACTTC. Its translation is CASSGGDYEQYF. The complete variable domain, with remaining parts taken from reference TRBV9 and TRBJ2-7, reads DSGVTQTPKHLITATGQRVTLRCSPRSGDLSVYWYQQSLDQGLQFLIQYYNGEERAKGNILERFSAQQFPDLHSELNLSSLELGDSALYFCASSGGDYEQYFGPGTRLTVT.

This chain joins TRBV20-1 and TRBJ1-4, with a possible D match to TRBD1 (6 bases). Between the trimmed V and J ends, which lost 0 bases and 9 bases, there was a span of 17 bases. The CDR3 spans 15 residues. Germline CDR1 is DFQATT and CDR2 is SNEGSKA (reference sequence). This CDR3 reads CSARDHLQGKQKLFF. The CDR3 DNA follows: TGCAGTGCTAGAGATCATTTGCAGGGGAAGCAAAAACTGTTTTTT.

The chain carries TRBV25-1 and TRBJ2-7; unclear D gene. The CDR3 has 11 amino acids. CDR1 is MGHDK, CDR2 SYGVNS, per germline. V lost 5 bases and J lost 6, with 8 bases in between. CDR3 sequence (DNA): TGTGCCAGCAGTCTTCAGTCCGAGCAGTACTTC. It specifies CASSLQSEQYF.

The chain employs TRBV30 and TRBJ1-1; D is ambiguous. V gave up 2 bases and J gave up 7 bases, with 8 bases separating them. Germline CDR1 GTSNPN, CDR2 SVGIG (reference sequence). The CDR3 covers 11 residues. The CDR3: CAWSRTGEAFF. The CDR3 DNA follows: TGTGCCTGGAGTCGTACGGGTGAAGCTTTCTTT.

This clonotype was seen once. V is TRBV15 and J is TRBJ1-2; D possibly corresponds to TRBD1 (5 bases). The CDR3 contains 16 residues. The ends were cut back, 5 bases at V and 3 bases at J, with 19 bases in the middle. Germline assignment: CDR1 LNHNV and CDR2 YYDKDF (reference sequence). The CDR3 DNA is TGTGCCACCAGCCCCCGGACATCGGGGATTTACTATGGCTACACCTTC. Translated: CATSPRTSGIYYGYTF. The entire variable domain, with the rest obtained from reference TRBV15 and TRBJ1-2, is as follows: DAMVIQNPRYQVTQFGKPVTLSCSQTLNHNVMYWYQQKSSQAPKLLFHYYDKDFNNEADTPDNFQSRRPNTSFCFLDIRSPGLGDTAMYLCATSPRTSGIYYGYTFGSGTRLTVV.

The chain links TRBV20-1 to TRBJ2-2, with D possibly being TRBD2 (6 bases). V was cut by 3 bases and J by 4 bases, with 9 bases left in between. Germline lookup yields CDR1 DFQATT and CDR2 SNEGSKA (reference sequence). CDR3 size: 13 residues. Here the CDR3 reads CSASWGVTGELFF. The CDR3 DNA reads as TGCAGTGCTAGCTGGGGGGTCACCGGGGAGCTGTTTTTT.

Note on this clonotype: The junction does not match germline at one end; this may be a read error. J is TRBJ1-5 and V is TRBV30; tentative D call: TRBD1 (5 bases). Per the germline V gene, CDR1 is GTSNPN and CDR2 is SVGIG (reference sequence). The CDR3 has 13 amino acids. CDR3 DNA sequence: TGTGCCTGGAGTGTTAGGGACGATCAACCCCAGCATTTT. The encoded protein is CAWSVRDDQPQHF.

The chain combines TRBV14 with TRBJ2-1; D might be TRBD1 or TRBD2, each matching 5 bases. This CDR3 has 16 residues. The ends were cut back, 3 bases at V and 3 bases at J, with 15 bases in the middle. The germline gives CDR1 SGHDN, CDR2 FVKESK. The CDR3 DNA reads TGTGCCAGCAGCCAGGGACCCCAGTTACTCTACAATGAGCAGTTCTTC. It translates to CASSQGPQLLYNEQFF.

V is TRBV20-1 and J is TRBJ2-1; tentative D call: TRBD1 (6 bases). Trimming took 4 bases from V and 5 from J, leaving 27 bases between them. Germline V lookup: CDR1 DFQATT, CDR2 SNEGSKA (reference sequence). The CDR3 extends over 18 amino acids. The chain's CDR3 is CSATFARASAGVNNEQFF. CDR3 DNA: TGCAGTGCTACCTTTGCGCGGGCCTCGGCAGGGGTCAACAATGAGCAGTTCTTC.

The chain employs TRBV4-2 and TRBJ2-6; tentatively, D is TRBD1 (5 bases). CDR1 and CDR2 from the germline V gene are LGHNA and YNFKEQ. The CDR3 covers 17 residues. The V and J ends lost 0 bases and 2 bases respectively, with 11 bases between them. CDR3: CASSQEKAGTGANVLTF. As DNA, the CDR3 is TGTGCCAGCAGCCAAGAAAAGGCAGGGACTGGGGCCAACGTCCTGACTTTC.

V usage is TRBV6-5 and J usage is TRBJ1-5, with D hard to call. Germline V CDR1 and CDR2: MNHEY, SVGAGI. Trimming shortened V by 9 bases and J by 2 bases, and 11 bases separated the two germline ends. This CDR3 has 13 residues. Here the CDR3 DNA reads TGTGCCAGTAAGCGACGAGGCAATCAGCCCCAGCATTTT. It translates to CASKRRGNQPQHF.

CDR3 loop: CASSIGSYQPQHF. The CDR3 bases are TGTGCCAGTAGTATAGGCAGTTATCAGCCCCAGCATTTT. The rearrangement uses TRBV19 and TRBJ1-5; no reliable D call. The CDR3 loop spans 13 amino acids. Trimming removed 1 base at V and 5 bases at J, with 6 bases between. Germline V CDR1 and CDR2: LNHDA, SQIVND (reference sequence). The complete variable domain, with remaining parts taken from reference TRBV19 and TRBJ1-5, reads DGGITQSPKYLFRKEGQNVTLSCEQNLNHDAMYWYRQDPGQGLRLIYYSQIVNDFQKGDIAEGYSVSREKKESFPLTVTSAQKNPTAFYLCASSIGSYQPQHFGDGTRLSIL.

The chain has TRBV14 and TRBJ1-2; no clear D. Looked up from germline, CDR1 is SGHDN and CDR2 is FVKESK. The V and J ends lost 3 bases and 3 bases respectively, with 17 bases between them. CDR3 length: 16 amino acids. The CDR3: CASSHRVLPRDYGYTF. CDR3 nucleotides: TGTGCCAGCAGCCATAGGGTTCTACCTCGGGACTATGGCTACACCTTC.